This note documents a single TCR beta chain sequence. Its cognate antigen is unknown. The method was immunoSEQ multiplex PCR; TCRdb's version includes in-frame clones alone and lacks a portion of them. The repertoire holds some 11,000 clones, with around 87% as singletons. The CDR3 totals 14 residues. The germline gives CDR1 SGHKS, CDR2 YYEKEE (reference sequence). Deletions cut 2 bases from V and 3 bases from J, with 6 bases between. The data derive from a study of chemoradiotherapy in HPV16-positive cancers. Across the study: Functional T-cell assays on a couple of HPV16-positive patients' cells defined candidate HPV-specific clones and common TCR motifs. General study findings and limits: Non-HPV-specific T cells did not expand in tumors during treatment, whereas candidate HPV-specific clones and E7-related motifs did. Functional assays defining HPV-specific T cells used only a couple of HPV16-positive patients. Better recurrence-free survival went with HPV-responsive T-cell expansion in HPV16-positive patients.

The TCR originated in a human donor with HPV-associated anogenital cancer. The sample was blood, taken from a patient who underwent chemoradiotherapy. The chain has TRBV5-5 and TRBJ2-6; no definite D call. The CDR3 DNA is TGTGCCAGCAGCTTCCCCGGTGGGGCCAACGTCCTGACTTTC. Translation gives CASSFPGGANVLTF.